This entry concerns a single T cell receptor (beta chain). Its antigen is not known. With 7 bases removed from V and 4 bases from J, the gap between germline ends came to 10 bases. The germline V gene encodes CDR1 SQVTM and CDR2 ANQGSEA. The CDR3 extends over 11 amino acids. This sample is part of a study of cytomegalovirus exposure and HLA in healthy donors. Study-level findings and limits: TCR beta chains numbering under 200 were designated cytomegalovirus-associated. The authors excluded some V segments, including TRBV6-2 and TRBV6-3, as indistinguishable. Analyzed later, most CMV-associated TCR beta chains appeared HLA-restricted. The classifier was said to identify cytomegalovirus status with high specificity and sensitivity.

Primers included in the PCR were 60 Vbeta and 13 Jbeta primers. Here immunoSEQ multiplex PCR was the method, and the copy in TCRdb shows in-frame clones only, minus some. The data contain about 62,000 clones, about 89% of them singletons. This receptor was taken from a man between 18 and 35 years old in good health and CMV-seronegative. The chain couples TRBV29-1 to TRBJ1-2; no definite D call. The sample consisted of PBMCs. CDR3: CSADGVYGYTF. The CDR3 region has the DNA TGCAGCGCCGACGGGGTCTATGGCTACACCTTC.